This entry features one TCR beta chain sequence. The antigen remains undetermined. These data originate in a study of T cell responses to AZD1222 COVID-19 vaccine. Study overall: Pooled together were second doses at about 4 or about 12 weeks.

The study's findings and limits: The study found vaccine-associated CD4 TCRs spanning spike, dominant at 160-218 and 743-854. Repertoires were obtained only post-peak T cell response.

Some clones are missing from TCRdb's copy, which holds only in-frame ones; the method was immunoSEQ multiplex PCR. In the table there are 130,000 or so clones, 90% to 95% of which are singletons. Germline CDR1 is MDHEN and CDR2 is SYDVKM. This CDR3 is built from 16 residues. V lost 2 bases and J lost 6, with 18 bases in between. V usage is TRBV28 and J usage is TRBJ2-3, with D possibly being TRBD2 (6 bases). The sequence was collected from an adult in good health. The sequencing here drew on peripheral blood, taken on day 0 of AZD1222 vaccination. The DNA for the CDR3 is TGTGCCAGCAGTTTACCCCGGGAGATTGGGGCGGATACGCAGTATTTT. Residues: CASSLPREIGADTQYF.